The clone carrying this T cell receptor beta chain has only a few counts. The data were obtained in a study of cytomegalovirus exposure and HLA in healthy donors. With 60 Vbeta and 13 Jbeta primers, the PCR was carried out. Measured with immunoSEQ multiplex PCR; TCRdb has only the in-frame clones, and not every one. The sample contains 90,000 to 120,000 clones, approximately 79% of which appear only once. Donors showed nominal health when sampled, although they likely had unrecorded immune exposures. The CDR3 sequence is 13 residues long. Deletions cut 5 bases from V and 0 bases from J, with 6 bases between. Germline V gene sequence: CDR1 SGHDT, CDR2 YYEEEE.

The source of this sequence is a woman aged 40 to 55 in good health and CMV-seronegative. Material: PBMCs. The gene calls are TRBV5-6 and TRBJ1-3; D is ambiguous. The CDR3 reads CASSVSSGNTIYF. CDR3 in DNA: TGTGCCAGCAGTGTCTCCTCTGGAAACACCATATATTTT.